This T cell receptor (beta chain) was recovered during a study of tumor and adjacent non-tumor tissue in lung cancer. Looking at the study overall: Aged roughly 31 to 76 years, patients included approximately 11 men and five or six women with stage I to III disease. Notes on the study in general: Tumor tissue had significantly higher TCR diversity than normal lung. Top 100 clones took a larger repertoire share in normal lung.

Germline V gene lookup returns CDR1 MDHEN and CDR2 SYDVKM. V shed 5 bases, J shed 7 bases, and the junction held 7 bases outside the gene matches. The CDR3 extends over 14 amino acids. A modified ARM-PCR protocol with three rounds of nested PCR amplified TCRbeta. In TCRdb, the multiplex PCR reads were re-called with MiXCR into one record per CDR3 protein. The sample has under 95,000 distinct CDR3 sequences; about 66% are singletons. This sample's RNA came from whole unsorted tissue. Comments on this clonotype: The antigen remains undetermined.

Sequenced material: lung tumor tissue. The rearrangement uses TRBV28 and TRBJ2-2; 7 bases line up with TRBD2. This sequence was found in a man in his sixties or seventies with non-small cell lung cancer. The CDR3 DNA follows: TGTGCCAGCAGTGGCGGGAGTCGGAGCGGGGAGCTGTTTTTT. Translating it yields CASSGGSRSGELFF.